This T cell receptor (beta chain) was profiled in a study of metastatic and nonmetastatic thyroid tumors. Overall study context: Both malignant and benign thyroid patients supplied peripheral blood and tumor or nodule tissue samples, across which the repertoires of these patients were then compared.

In the original processing: A classifier of distant metastasis in papillary thyroid cancer was built from CDR3 differences (across clinicopathological groups). Through MiXCR, TCRdb re-clonotyped the PCR reads. These V and J calls rely on TCRdb rather than the paper's analysis. Of about 59,000 clones detected, 16% appear once; the ten largest clones hold roughly a tenth. In germline, CDR1 is DFQATT, CDR2 SNEGSKA (reference sequence). There are 15 residues in the CDR3. Nobody among the patients had been given any treatment before thyroid surgery. This clone was detected many times. The target antigen is unknown. At one of its ends the junction is not consistent with the germline gene, which may arise from a read error. Study observations and caveats: For both blood and tumor, malignant thyroid tumors reportedly showed significantly higher TCR beta diversity than benign nodules did.

This sequence originates from a male donor with papillary thyroid cancer or a benign thyroid nodule (not recorded which). Some clones in this sample may be carry-over from other donors' samples. V usage is TRBV20-1 and J usage is TRBJ1-5, with D uncertain. The sequenced sample was blood. The CDR3: CHQQPGNDSNQPQHF. CDR3 coding DNA: TGTCACCAACAACCCGGGAACGATAGCAATCAGCCCCAGCATTTT.